This note documents a single T cell receptor (beta chain) sequence. Antigen: not known. The germline CDR1 and CDR2 sequences are SGHRS and YFSETQ. The CDR3 contains 19 residues. Trimming removed 4 bases from V and 1 base from J; junction bases left unmatched: 11. This entry is derived from a study of PD-1 blockade in classical Hodgkin lymphoma. Whole-study findings and limits: The authors excluded patients who started nivolumab under 1 year after ASCT.

Sequencing used immunoSEQ multiplex PCR; TCRdb keeps in-frame clones, though not all of them. The table records over 85,000 clones, about nine tenths of them present only once. Specified time point: cycle 4 day 1 (C4D1), after around six weeks of nivolumab. All the patients suffered relapse after autologous stem cell transplantation, and brentuximab vedotin exposure differed. The receptor was isolated from a human donor with classical Hodgkin lymphoma. Sequenced here: peripheral blood mononuclear cells (PBMCs), sampled before the fourth cycle of nivolumab. The chain couples TRBV5-1 to TRBJ2-2; 12 nucleotides align to TRBD2. CDR3 bases: TGCGCCAGCAGCCGTAGTGTCCTAGCGGGGGGGCAGAACACCGGGGAGCTGTTTTTT. Protein sequence: CASSRSVLAGGQNTGELFF.